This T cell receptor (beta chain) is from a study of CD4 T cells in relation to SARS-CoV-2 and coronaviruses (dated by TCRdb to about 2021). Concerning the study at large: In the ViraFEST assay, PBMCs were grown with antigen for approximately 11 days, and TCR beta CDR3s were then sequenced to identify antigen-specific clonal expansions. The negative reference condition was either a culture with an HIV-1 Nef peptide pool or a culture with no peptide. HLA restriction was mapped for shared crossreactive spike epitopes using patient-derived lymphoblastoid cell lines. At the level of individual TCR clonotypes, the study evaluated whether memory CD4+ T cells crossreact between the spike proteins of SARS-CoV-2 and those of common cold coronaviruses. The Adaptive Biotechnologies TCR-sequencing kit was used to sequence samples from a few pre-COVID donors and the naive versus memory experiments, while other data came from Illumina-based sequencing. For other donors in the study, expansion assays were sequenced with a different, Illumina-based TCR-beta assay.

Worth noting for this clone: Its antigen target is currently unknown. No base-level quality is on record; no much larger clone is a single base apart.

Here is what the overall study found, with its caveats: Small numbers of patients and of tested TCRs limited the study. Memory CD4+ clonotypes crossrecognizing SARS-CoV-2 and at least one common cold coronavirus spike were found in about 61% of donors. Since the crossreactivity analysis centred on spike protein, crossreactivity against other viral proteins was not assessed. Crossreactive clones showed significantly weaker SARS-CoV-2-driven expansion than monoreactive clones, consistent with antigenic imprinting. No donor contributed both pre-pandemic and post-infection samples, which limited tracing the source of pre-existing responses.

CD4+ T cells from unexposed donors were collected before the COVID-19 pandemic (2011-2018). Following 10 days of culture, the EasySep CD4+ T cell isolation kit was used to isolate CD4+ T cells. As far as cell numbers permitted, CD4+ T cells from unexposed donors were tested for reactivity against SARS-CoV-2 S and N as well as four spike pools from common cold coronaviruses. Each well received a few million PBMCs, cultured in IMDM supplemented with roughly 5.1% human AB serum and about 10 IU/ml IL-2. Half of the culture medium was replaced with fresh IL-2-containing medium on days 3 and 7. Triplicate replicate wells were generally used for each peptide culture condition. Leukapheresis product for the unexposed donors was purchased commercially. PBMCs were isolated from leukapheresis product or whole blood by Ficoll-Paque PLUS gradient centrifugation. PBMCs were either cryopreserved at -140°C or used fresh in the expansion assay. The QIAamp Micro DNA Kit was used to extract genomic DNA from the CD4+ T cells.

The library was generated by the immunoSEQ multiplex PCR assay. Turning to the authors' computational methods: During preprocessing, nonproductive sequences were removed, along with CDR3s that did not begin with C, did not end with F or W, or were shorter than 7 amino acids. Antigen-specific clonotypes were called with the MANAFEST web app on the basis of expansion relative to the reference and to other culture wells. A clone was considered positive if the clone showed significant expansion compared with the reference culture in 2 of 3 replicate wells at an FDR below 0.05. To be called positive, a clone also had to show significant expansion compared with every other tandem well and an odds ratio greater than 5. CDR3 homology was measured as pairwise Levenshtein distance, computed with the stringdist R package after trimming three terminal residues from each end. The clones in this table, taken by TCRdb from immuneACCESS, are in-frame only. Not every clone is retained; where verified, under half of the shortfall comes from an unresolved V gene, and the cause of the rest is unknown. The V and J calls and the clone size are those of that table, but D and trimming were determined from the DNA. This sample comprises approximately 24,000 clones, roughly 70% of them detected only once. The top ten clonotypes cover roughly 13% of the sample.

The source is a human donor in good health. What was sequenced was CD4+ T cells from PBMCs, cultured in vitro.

DNA sequence: TGTGCCAGCAGTCCCCTTGAGGACAGATACAAAAACATTCAGTACTTC. This is translated as CASSPLEDRYKNIQYF. Recombination connected TRBV27 to TRBJ2-4, and perhaps TRBD1 as D gene, on 6 matching bases. Spanning cysteine to phenylalanine, the CDR3 consists of 16 amino acids. Only the CDR3 DNA is retained, 48 bases long and in frame from the first base. The germline V gene (reference sequence) yields MNHEY for CDR1 and SMNVEV for CDR2. At the junction V is shortened by 5 bases and J by 3 bases, with 17 bases in between.